This T cell receptor (beta chain) was identified in a study of cytomegalovirus exposure and HLA in healthy donors. Whole-study results and caveats: Later on, a genetic analysis was performed. It linked a missense variant in DCLRE1C with V- and J-gene trimming of TCR beta.

Researchers ran the PCR with 60 Vbeta and 13 Jbeta primers. Using immunoSEQ multiplex PCR, the repertoire was profiled, and TCRdb retains in-frame clones only, with some absent. The sample lists about 140,000 clones; around 9.7% were seen once. Germline assignment: CDR1 SQVTM and CDR2 ANQGSEA. CDR3 size: 14 residues. With V trimmed by 4 bases and J by 1 base, 6 bases remained unmatched. Concerning this clone: Its cognate antigen is unknown.

Sequenced input: PBMCs. This TCR came from a man in his fifties in good health and CMV-seronegative. V is TRBV29-1 and J is TRBJ1-1, with 7 bases identical to TRBD1. The CDR3 sequence is CSVGLTGQNTEAFF. For the CDR3, the DNA is TGCAGCGTTGGCCTGACAGGGCAGAACACTGAAGCTTTCTTT.